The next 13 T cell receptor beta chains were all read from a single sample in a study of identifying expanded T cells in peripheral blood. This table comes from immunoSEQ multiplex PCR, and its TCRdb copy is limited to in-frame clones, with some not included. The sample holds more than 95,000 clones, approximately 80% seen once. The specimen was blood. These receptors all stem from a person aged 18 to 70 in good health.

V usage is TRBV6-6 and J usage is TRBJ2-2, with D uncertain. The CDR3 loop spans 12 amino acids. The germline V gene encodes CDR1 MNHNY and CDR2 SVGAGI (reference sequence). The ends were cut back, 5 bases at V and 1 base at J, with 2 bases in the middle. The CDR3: CASSKNTGELFF. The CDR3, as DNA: TGTGCCAGCAGTAAGAACACCGGGGAGCTGTTTTTT.

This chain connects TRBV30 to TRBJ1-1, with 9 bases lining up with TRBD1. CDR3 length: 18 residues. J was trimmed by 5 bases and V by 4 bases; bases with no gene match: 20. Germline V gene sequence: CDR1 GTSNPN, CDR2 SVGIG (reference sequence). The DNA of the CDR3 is TGTGCCTGGACGGAACCGGGACAGGGATTTGTTTTTAGTACTGAAGCTTTCTTT. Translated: CAWTEPGQGFVFSTEAFF. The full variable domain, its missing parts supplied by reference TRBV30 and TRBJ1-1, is SQTIHQWPATLVQPVGSPLSLECTVEGTSNPNLYWYRQAAGRGLQLLFYSVGIGQISSEVPQNLSASRPQDRQFILSSKKLLLSDSGFYLCAWTEPGQGFVFSTEAFFGQGTRLTVV.

DNA of the CDR3: TGTGCCAGCAGTTTTCCGGGAACTGAAGCTTTCTTT. Translated: CASSFPGTEAFF. This chain links TRBV11-2 with TRBJ1-1; D gene uncertain. The V and J ends lost 6 bases and 5 bases respectively, with 10 bases between them. The CDR3 spans 12 residues. The germline CDR1 and CDR2 sequences are SGHAT and FQNNGV.

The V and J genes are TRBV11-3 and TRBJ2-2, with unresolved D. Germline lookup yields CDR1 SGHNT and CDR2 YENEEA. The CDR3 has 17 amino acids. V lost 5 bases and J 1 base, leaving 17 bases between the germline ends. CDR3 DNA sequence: TGTGCCAGCAGCCAAGGGTCCCCACTCCGGAACACCGGGGAGCTGTTTTTT. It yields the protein CASSQGSPLRNTGELFF.

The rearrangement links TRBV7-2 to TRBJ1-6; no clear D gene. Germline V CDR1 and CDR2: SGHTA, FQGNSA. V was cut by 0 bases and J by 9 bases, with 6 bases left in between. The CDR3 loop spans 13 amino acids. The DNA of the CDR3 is TGTGCCAGCAGCTTAGCGTCAGGTTCACCCCTCCACTTT. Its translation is CASSLASGSPLHF.

The CDR3, as DNA: TGTGCCAGCAGTTTATTGGGCCAAACGTCGGAAGCTTTCTTT. As protein: CASSLLGQTSEAFF. The chain carries TRBV27 and TRBJ1-1; D gene unclear. V was clipped by 1 base and J by 8 bases, with 14 bases between them. Germline CDR1 reads MNHEY; CDR2 reads SMNVEV (reference sequence). This CDR3 spans 14 amino acids.

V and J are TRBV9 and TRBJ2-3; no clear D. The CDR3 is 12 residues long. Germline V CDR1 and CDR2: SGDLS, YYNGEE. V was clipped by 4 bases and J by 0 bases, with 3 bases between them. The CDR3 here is CASSSSTDTQYF. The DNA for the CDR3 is TGTGCCAGCAGCTCCAGCACAGATACGCAGTATTTT.

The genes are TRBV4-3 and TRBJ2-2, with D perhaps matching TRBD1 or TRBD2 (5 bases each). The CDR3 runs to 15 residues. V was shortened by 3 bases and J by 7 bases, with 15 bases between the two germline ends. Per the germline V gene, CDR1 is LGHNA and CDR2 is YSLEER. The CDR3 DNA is TGCGCCAGCAGCCACTGGGGGTTTCGAGTCGGGGAGCTGTTTTTT. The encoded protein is CASSHWGFRVGELFF.

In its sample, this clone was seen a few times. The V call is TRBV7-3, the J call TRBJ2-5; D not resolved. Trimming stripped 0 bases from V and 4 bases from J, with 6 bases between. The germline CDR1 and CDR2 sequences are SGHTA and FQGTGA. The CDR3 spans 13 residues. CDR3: CASSLTSLETQYF. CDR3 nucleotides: TGTGCCAGCAGCTTAACGTCATTAGAGACCCAGTACTTC.

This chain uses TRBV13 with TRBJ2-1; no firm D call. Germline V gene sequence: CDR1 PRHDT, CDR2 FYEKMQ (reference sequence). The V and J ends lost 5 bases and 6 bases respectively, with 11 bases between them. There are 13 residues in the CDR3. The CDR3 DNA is TGTGCCAGCAGCCCTGACGGCTTCAATGAGCAGTTCTTC. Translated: CASSPDGFNEQFF. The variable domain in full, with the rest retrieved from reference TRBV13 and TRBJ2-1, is AAGVIQSPRHLIKEKRETATLKCYPIPRHDTVYWYQQGPGQDPQFLISFYEKMQSDKGSIPDRFSAQQFSDYHSELNMSSLELGDSALYFCASSPDGFNEQFFGPGTRLTVL.

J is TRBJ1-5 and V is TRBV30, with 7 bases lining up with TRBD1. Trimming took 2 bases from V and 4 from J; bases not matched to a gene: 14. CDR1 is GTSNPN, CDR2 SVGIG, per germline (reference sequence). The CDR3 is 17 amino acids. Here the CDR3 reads CAWSNRQGLLGNQPQHF. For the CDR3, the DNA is TGTGCCTGGAGTAATAGACAGGGTCTGTTAGGGAATCAGCCCCAGCATTTT.

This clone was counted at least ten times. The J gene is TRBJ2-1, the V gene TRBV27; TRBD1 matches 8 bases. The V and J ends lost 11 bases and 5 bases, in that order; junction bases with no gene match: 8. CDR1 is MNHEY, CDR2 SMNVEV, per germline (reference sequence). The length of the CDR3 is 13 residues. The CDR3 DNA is TGTGCCTCGAACACAGGGGGACACAATGAGCAGTTCTTC. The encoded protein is CASNTGGHNEQFF.

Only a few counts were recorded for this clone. This CDR3 reads CASSAGTEAFF. DNA of the CDR3: TGTGCCAGCAGTGCTGGTACTGAAGCTTTCTTT. The chain is built from TRBV25-1 and TRBJ1-1; D uncertain. CDR1 is MGHDK, CDR2 SYGVNS, per germline. The V end lost 4 bases, the J end lost 5 bases, and 5 bases lay between the germline ends. The CDR3 extends over 11 amino acids.